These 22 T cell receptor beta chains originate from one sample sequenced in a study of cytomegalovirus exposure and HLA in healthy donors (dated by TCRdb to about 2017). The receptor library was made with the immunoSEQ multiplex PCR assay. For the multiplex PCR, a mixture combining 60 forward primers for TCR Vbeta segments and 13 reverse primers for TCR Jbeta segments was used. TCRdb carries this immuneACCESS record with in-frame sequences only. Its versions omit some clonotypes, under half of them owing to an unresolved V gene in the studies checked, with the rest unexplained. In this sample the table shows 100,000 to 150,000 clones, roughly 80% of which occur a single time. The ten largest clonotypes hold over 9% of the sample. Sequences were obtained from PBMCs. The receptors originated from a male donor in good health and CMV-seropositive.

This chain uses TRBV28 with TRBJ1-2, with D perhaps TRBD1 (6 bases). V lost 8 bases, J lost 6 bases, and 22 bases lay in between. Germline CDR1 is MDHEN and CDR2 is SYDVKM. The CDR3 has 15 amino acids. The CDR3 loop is CASYVGVGGSNGYTF. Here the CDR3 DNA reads TGTGCCAGCTACGTAGGGGTTGGGGGCTCCAATGGCTACACCTTC.

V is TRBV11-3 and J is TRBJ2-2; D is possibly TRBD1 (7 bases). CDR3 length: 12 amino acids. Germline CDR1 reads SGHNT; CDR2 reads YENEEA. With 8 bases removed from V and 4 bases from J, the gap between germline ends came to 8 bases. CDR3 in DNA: TGTGCCAGCCAGGGGGGCACCGGGGAGCTGTTTTTT. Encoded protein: CASQGGTGELFF. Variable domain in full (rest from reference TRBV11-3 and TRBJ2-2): EAGVVQSPRYKIIEKKQPVAFWCNPISGHNTLYWYLQNLGQGPELLIRYENEEAVDDSQLPKDRFSAERLKGVDSTLKIQPAELGDSAVYLCASQGGTGELFFGEGSRLTVL.

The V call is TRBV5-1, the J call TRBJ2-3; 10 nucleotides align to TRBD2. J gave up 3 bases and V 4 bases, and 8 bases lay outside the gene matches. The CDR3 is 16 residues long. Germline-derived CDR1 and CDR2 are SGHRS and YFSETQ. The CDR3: CASSLAGDEWTDTQYF. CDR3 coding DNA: TGCGCCAGCAGCCTAGCGGGAGATGAATGGACAGATACGCAGTATTTT.

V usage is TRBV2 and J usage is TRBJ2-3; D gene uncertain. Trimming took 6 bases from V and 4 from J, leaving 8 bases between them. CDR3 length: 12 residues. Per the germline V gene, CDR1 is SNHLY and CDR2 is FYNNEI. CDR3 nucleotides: TGTGCCAGCAGCGCCGAGTCAGATACGCAGTATTTT. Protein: CASSAESDTQYF.

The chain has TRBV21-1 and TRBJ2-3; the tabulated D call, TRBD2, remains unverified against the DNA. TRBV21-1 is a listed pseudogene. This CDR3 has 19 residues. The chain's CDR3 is CASSNRQPAGARQEDTQYF. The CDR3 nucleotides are TGTGCCAGCAGCAACCGGCAACCGGCGGGGGCTCGTCAGGAAGATACGCAGTATTTT.

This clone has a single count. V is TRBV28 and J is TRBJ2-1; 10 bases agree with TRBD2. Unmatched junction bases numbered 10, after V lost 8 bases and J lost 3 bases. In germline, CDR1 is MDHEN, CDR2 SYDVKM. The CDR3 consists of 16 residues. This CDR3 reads CASWALAGENYNEQFF. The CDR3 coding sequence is TGTGCCAGCTGGGCCCTAGCGGGAGAAAACTACAATGAGCAGTTCTTC.

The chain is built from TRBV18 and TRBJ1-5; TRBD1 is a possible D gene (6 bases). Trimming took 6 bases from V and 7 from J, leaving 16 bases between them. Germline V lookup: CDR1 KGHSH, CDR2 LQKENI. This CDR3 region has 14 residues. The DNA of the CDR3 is TGTGCCAGCTCCCCCACCAGCGGGGGCCAGCCCCAGCATTTT. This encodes CASSPTSGGQPQHF.

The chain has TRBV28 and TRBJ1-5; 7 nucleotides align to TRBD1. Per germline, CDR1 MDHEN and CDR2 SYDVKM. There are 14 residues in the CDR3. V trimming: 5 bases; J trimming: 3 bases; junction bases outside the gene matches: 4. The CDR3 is CASSETGYNQPQHF. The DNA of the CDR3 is TGTGCCAGCAGTGAGACAGGGTACAATCAGCCCCAGCATTTT. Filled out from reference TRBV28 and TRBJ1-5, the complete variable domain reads DVKVTQSSRYLVKRTGEKVFLECVQDMDHENMFWYRQDPGLGLRLIYFSYDVKMKEKGDIPEGYSVSREKKERFSLILESASTNQTSMYLCASSETGYNQPQHFGDGTRLSIL.

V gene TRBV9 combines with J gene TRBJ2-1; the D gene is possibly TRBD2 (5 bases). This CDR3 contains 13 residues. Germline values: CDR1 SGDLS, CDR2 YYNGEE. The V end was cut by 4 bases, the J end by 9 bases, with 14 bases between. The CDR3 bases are TGTGCCAGCAGCCCTCGAGGGCGTGGTGAGCAGTTCTTC. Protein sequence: CASSPRGRGEQFF. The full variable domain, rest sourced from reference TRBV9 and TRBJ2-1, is DSGVTQTPKHLITATGQRVTLRCSPRSGDLSVYWYQQSLDQGLQFLIQYYNGEERAKGNILERFSAQQFPDLHSELNLSSLELGDSALYFCASSPRGRGEQFFGPGTRLTVL.

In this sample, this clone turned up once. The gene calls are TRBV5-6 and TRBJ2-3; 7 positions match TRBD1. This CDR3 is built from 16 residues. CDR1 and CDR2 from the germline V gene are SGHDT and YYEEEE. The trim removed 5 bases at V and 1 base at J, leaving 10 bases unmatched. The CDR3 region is CASRRLQGYGTDTQYF. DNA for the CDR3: TGTGCCAGCAGGCGGCTACAGGGGTATGGCACAGATACGCAGTATTTT.

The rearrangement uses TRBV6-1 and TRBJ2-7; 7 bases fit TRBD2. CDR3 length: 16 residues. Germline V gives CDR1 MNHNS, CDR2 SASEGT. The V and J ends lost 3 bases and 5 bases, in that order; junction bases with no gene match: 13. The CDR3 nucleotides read TGTGCCAGCAGTGACAGGGAGTTGGCGGGAGACCACGAGCAGTACTTC. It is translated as CASSDRELAGDHEQYF.

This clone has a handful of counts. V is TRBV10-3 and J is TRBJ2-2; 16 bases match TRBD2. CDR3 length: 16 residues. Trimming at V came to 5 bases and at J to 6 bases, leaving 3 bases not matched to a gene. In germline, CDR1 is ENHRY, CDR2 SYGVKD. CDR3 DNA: TGTGCCATCAGTCCGGGACTAGCGGGAGGGCCCGGGGAGCTGTTTTTT. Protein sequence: CAISPGLAGGPGELFF.

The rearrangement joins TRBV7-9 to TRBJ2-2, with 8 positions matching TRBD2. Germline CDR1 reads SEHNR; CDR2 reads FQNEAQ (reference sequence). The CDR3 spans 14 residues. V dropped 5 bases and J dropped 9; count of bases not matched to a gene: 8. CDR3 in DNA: TGTGCCAGCAGCCTAAGCGGGGGACCAAGGGAGCTGTTTTTT. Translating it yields CASSLSGGPRELFF.

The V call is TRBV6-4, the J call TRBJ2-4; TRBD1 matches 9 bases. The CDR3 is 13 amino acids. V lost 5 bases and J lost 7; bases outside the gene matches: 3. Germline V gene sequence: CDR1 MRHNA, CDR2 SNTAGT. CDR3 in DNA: TGTGCCAGCAGTCTTGGACAGGGGAACATTCAGTACTTC. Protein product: CASSLGQGNIQYF.

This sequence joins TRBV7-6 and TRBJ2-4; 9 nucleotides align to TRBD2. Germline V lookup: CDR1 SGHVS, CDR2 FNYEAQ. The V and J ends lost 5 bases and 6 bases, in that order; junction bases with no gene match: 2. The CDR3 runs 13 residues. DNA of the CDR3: TGTGCCAGCAGCGCGGGGGGGGTAAACATTCAGTACTTC. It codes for CASSAGGVNIQYF.

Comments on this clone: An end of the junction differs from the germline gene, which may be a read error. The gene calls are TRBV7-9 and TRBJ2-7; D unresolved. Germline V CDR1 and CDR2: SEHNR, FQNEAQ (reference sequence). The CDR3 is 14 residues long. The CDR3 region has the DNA TGTTCCAGCAAGCTTTCTACGGGCTCCTACGAGCAGTACTTC. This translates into CSSKLSTGSYEQYF. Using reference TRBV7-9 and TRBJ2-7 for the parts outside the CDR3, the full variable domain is DTGVSQNPRHKITKRGQNVTFRCDPISEHNRLYWYRQTLGQGPEFLTYFQNEAQLEKSRLLSDRFSAERPKGSFSTLEIQRTEQGDSAMYLCSSKLSTGSYEQYFGPGTRLTVT.

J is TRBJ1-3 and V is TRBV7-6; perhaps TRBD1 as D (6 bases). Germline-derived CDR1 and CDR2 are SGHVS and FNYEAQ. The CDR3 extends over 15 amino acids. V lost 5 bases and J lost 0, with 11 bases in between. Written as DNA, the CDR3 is TGTGCCAGCAGCAATAGACAGGTCTCTGGAAACACCATATATTTT. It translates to CASSNRQVSGNTIYF.

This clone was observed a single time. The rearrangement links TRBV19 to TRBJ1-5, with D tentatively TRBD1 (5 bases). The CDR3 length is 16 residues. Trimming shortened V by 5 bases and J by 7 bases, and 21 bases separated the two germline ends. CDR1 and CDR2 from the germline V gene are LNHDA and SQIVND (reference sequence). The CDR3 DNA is TGTGCCAGTAGTGAAACTCGCATCGGAGGGGTGCAGCCCCAGCATTTT. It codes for CASSETRIGGVQPQHF.

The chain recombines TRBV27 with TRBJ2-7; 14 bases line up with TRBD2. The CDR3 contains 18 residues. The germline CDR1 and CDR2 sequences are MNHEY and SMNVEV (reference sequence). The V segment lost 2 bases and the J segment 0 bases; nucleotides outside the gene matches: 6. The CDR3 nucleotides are TGTGCCAGCAGTTTAGGAGGACTAGCGGGAGGAAGCTCCTACGAGCAGTACTTC. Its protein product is CASSLGGLAGGSSYEQYF.

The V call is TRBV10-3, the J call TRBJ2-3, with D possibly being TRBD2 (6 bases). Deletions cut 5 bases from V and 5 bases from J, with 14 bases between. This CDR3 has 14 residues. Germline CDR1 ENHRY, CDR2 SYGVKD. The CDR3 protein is CAISRGTGVDTQYF. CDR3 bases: TGTGCCATCAGTCGGGGTACGGGAGTAGATACGCAGTATTTT.

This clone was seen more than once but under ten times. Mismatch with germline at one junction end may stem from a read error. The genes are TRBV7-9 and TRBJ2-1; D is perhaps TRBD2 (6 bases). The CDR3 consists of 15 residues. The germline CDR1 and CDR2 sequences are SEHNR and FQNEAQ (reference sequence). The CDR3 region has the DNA TGTGCCAGCAGCCCCGGGACTTTCTCCTCCAATGAGCAGTTCTTC. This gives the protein CASSPGTFSSNEQFF.

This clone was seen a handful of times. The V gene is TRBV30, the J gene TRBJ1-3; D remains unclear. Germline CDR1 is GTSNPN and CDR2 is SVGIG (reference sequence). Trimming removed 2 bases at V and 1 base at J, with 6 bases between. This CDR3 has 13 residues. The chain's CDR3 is CAWSRGSGNTIYF. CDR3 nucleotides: TGTGCCTGGAGTCGGGGTTCTGGAAACACCATATATTTT.